This paragraph covers one T cell receptor (beta chain) sequence. The target antigen is unknown. These data come from a study of regulatory T cells in long-lasting Graves disease. Germline V gene data show CDR1 as LNHDA and CDR2 as SQIVND (reference sequence). This CDR3 comprises 18 residues. V was clipped by 3 bases and J by 2 bases, with 22 bases between them. Building of the TCR beta libraries involved iRepertoire HTBI primers and Arm-PCR of CDR3 regions. Via MiXCR, TCRdb re-called the multiplex PCR reads, giving one row per CDR3 protein. The sample has 550,000 to 600,000 distinct CDR3 sequences; more than 15% are singletons. Time point given: newly diagnosed GD, antithyroid drugs for less than 3 months. Construction of the TCR library relied on RNA isolated from PBMCs. Study-wide results and caveats: The small sample size may have reduced accuracy.

The sample was also reused in another study, on T cells in Graves' hyperthyroidism and ophthalmopathy. In that study: Patients counted as stable if ophthalmopathy did not develop within 18 months. Within blood appeared most thyroid clonotypes that had expanded above 0.001.

The source is a man younger than 35 with Graves disease. This specimen was peripheral blood mononuclear cells (PBMCs), taken at new diagnosis, from a patient treated with antithyroid drugs. The J gene is TRBJ1-1, the V gene TRBV19; a weak D match, TRBD1 (6 bases). The CDR3 loop reads CASSIGPGQLHRNTEAFF. The CDR3, as DNA: TGTGCCAGTAGTATTGGCCCGGGACAACTGCACCGAAACACTGAAGCTTTCTTT.